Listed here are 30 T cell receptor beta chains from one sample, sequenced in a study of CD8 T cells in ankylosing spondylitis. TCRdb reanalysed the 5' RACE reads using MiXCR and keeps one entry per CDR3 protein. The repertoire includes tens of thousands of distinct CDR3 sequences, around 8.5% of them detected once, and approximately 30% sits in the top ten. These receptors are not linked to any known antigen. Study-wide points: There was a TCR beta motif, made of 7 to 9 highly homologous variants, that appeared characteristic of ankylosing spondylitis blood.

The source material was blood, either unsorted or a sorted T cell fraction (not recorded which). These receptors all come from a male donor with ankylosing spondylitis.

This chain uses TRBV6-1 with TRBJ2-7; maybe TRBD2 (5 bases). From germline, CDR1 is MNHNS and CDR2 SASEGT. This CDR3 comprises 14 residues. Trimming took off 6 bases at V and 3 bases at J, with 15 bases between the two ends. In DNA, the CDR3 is TGTGCCAGCAGCGCGGGTGGAGGAGGCTACGAGCAGTACGTC. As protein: CASSAGGGGYEQYV.

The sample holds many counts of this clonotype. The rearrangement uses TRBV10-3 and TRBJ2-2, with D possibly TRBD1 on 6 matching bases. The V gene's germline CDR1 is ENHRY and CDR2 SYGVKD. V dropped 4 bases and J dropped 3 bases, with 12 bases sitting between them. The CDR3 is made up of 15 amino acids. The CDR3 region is CAISGSGEHTGELFF. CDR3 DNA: TGTGCCATCAGTGGATCAGGGGAACACACCGGGGAGCTGTTTTTT.

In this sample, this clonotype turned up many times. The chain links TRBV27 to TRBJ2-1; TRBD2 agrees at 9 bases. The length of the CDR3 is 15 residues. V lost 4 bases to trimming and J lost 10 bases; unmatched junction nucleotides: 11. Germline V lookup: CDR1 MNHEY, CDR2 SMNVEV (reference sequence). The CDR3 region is CASSWGGLAMQEQFF. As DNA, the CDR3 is TGTGCCAGCAGTTGGGGAGGACTAGCGATGCAGGAGCAGTTCTTC.

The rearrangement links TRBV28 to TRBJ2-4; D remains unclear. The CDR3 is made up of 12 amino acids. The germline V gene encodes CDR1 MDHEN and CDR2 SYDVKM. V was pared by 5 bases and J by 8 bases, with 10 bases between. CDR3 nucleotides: TGTGCCAGCAGTCCTCTTGTCGACATTCAGTACTTC. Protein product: CASSPLVDIQYF. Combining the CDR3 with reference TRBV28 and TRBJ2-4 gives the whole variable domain DVKVTQSSRYLVKRTGEKVFLECVQDMDHENMFWYRQDPGLGLRLIYFSYDVKMKEKGDIPEGYSVSREKKERFSLILESASTNQTSMYLCASSPLVDIQYFGAGTRLSVL.

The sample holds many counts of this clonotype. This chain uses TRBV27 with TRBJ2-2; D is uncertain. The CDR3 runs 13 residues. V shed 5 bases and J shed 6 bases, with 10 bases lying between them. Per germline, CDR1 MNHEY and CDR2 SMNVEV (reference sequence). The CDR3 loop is CASSVRGPGELFF. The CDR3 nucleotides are TGTGCCAGCAGTGTGAGAGGCCCCGGGGAGCTGTTTTTT.

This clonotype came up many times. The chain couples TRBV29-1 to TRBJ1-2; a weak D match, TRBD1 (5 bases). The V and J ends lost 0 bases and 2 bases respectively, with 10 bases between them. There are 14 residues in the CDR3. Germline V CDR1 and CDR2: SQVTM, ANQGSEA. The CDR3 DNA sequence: TGCAGCGTTGAAGATGGGCAGGGCAACTATGGCTACACCTTC. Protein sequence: CSVEDGQGNYGYTF.

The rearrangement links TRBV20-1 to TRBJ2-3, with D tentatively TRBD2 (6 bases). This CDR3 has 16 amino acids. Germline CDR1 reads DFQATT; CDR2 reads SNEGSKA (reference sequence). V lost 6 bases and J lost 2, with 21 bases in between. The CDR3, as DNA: TGCAGTGCGGCGGGGCCTGCCCTGGGGACCACAGATACGCAGTATTTT. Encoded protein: CSAAGPALGTTDTQYF.

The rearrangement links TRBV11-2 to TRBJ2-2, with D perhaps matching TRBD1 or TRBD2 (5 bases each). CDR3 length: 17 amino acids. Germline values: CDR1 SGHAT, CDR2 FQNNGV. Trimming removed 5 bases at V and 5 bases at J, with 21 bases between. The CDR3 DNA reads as TGTGCCAGCAGCCTCCCTTTGGCCGCCTGGGGGACCGGGGAGCTGTTTTTT. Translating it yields CASSLPLAAWGTGELFF.

In DNA form, the CDR3 reads TGTGCCAGCAGCACCAGCCGGACGTCCTCCTACGAGCAGTACTTC. It specifies CASSTSRTSSYEQYF. This rearrangement joins TRBV5-5 to TRBJ2-7; D is unresolved. This CDR3 has 15 residues. Germline V gene lookup returns CDR1 SGHKS and CDR2 YYEKEE (reference sequence). The V gene lost 4 bases and the J gene lost 0 bases, with 14 bases spanning the gap.

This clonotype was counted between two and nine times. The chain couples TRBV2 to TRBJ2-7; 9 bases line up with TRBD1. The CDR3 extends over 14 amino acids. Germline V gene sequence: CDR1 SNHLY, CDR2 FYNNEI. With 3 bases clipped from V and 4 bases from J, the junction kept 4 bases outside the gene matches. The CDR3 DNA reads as TGTGCCAGCAGTGATGGGACAGGGAGATACGAGCAGTACTTC. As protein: CASSDGTGRYEQYF.

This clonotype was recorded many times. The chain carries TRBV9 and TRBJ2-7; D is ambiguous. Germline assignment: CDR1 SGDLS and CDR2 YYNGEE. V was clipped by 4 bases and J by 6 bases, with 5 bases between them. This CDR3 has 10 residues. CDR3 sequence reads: CASSLVEQYF. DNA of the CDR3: TGTGCCAGCAGCCTTGTCGAGCAGTACTTC.

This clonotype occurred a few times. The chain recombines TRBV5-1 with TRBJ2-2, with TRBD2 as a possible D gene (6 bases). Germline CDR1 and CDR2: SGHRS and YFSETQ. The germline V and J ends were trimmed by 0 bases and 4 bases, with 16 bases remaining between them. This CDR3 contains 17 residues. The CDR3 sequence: CASSLAGTGEGTGELFF. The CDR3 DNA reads TGCGCCAGCAGCTTGGCCGGGACGGGAGAGGGCACCGGGGAGCTGTTTTTT.

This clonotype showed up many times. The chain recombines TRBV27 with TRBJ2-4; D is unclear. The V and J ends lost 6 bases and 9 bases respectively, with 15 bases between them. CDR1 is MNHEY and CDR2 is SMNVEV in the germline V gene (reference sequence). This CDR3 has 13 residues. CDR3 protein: CASSLGPLRIQYF. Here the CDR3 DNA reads TGTGCCAGCAGCCTAGGGCCTCTTCGCATTCAGTACTTC.

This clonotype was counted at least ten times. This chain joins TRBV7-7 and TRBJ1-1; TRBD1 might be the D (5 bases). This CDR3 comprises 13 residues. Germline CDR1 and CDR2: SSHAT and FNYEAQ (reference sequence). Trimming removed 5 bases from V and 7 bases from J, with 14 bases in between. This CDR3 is CASSPGGLDEAFF. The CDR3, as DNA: TGTGCCAGCAGCCCGGGGGGATTGGATGAAGCTTTCTTT.

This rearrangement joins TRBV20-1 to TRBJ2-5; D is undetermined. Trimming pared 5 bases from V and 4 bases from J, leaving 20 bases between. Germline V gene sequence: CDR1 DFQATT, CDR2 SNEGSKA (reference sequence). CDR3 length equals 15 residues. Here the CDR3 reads CSADPIDSVRETQYF. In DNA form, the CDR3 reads TGCAGTGCTGACCCGATCGACTCTGTCCGAGAGACCCAGTACTTC.

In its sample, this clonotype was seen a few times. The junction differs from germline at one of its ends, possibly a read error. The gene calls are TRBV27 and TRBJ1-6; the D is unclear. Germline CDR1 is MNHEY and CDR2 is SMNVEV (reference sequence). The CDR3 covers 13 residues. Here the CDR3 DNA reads TGTGCCAGCAGTTTAGTGGTGAATTCACCCATCCACTTT. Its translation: CASSLVVNSPIHF.

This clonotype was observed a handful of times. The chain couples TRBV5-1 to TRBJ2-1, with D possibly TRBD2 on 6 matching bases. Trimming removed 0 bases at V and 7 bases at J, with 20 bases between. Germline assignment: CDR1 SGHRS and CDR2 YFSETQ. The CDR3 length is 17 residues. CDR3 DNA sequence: TGCGCCAGCAGCTTGGAGGAGGGAGACACACTGGAAAATGAGCAGTTCTTC. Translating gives CASSLEEGDTLENEQFF.

The CDR3 sequence: CASSLGRANEQYV. CDR3 DNA sequence: TGTGCCAGCAGCTTGGGAAGGGCAAATGAGCAGTACGTC. The chain couples TRBV5-6 to TRBJ2-7; D is ambiguous. V lost 0 bases and J 7 bases, leaving 11 bases between the germline ends. The V gene's germline CDR1 is SGHDT and CDR2 YYEEEE. The CDR3 spans 13 residues.

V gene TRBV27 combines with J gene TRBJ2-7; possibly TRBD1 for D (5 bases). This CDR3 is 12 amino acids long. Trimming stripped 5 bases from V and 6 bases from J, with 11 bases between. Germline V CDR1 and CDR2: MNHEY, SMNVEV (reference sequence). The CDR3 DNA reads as TGTGCCAGCAGTGGGGCGGCACCCGAGCAGTACTTC. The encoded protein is CASSGAAPEQYF.

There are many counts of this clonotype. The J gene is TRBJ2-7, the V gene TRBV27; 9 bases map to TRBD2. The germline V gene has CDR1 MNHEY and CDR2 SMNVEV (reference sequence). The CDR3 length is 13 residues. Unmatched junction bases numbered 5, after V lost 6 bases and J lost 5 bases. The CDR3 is CASSYSGSNEQYF. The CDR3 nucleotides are TGTGCCAGCAGCTATAGCGGGAGCAACGAGCAGTACTTC.

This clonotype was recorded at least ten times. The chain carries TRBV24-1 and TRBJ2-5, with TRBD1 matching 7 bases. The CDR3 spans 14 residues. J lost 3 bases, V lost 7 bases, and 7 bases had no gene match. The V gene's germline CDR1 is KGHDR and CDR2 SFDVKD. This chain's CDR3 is CATSASGTEETQYF. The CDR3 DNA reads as TGTGCCACCAGCGCCTCCGGGACAGAAGAGACCCAGTACTTC.

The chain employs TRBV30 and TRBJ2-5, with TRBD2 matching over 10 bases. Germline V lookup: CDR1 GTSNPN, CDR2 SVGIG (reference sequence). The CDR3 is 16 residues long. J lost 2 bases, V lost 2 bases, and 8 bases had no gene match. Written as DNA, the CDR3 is TGTGCCTGGAGTACCCCGGGACTAGCGAAACAAGAGACCCAGTACTTC. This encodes CAWSTPGLAKQETQYF. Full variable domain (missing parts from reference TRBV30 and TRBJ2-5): SQTIHQWPATLVQPVGSPLSLECTVEGTSNPNLYWYRQAAGRGLQLLFYSVGIGQISSEVPQNLSASRPQDRQFILSSKKLLLSDSGFYLCAWSTPGLAKQETQYFGPGTRLLVL.

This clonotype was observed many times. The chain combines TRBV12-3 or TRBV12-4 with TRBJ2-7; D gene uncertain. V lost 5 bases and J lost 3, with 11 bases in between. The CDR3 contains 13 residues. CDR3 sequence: CASSISTFYEQYF. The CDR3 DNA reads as TGTGCCAGCAGTATCTCGACTTTCTACGAGCAGTACTTC.

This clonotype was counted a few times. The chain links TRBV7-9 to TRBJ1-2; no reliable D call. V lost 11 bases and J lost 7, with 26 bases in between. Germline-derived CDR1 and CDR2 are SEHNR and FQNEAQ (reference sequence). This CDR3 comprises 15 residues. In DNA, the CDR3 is TGTGCCGCCATACCACCTGGAGTGGTCGACGGTGGCTACACCTTC. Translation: CAAIPPGVVDGGYTF. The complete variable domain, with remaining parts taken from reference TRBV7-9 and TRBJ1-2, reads DTGVSQNPRHKITKRGQNVTFRCDPISEHNRLYWYRQTLGQGPEFLTYFQNEAQLEKSRLLSDRFSAERPKGSFSTLEIQRTEQGDSAMYLCAAIPPGVVDGGYTFGSGTRLTVV.

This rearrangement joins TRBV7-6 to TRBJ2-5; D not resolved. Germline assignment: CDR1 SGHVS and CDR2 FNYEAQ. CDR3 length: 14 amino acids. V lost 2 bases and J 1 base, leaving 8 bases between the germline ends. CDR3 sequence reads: CASSLLGFQETQYF. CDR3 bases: TGTGCCAGCAGCTTACTCGGGTTCCAAGAGACCCAGTACTTC.

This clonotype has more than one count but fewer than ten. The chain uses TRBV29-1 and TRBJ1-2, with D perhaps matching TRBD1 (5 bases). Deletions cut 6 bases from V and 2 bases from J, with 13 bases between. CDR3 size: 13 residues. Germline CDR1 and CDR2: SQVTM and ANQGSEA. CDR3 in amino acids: CSVLGGENYGYTF. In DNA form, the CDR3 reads TGCAGCGTCCTCGGGGGGGAGAACTATGGCTACACCTTC. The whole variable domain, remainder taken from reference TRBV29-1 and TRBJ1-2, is SAVISQKPSRDICQRGTSLTIQCQVDSQVTMMFWYRQQPGQSLTLIATANQGSEATYESGFVIDKFPISRPNLTFSTLTVSNMSPEDSSIYLCSVLGGENYGYTFGSGTRLTVV.

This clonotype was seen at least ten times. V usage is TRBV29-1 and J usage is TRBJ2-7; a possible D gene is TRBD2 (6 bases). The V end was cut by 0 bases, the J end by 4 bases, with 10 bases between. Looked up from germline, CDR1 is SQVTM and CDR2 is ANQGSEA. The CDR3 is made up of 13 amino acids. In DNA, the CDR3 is TGCAGCGTTGAAGATCCTGCGGGGTACGAGCAGTACTTC. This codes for CSVEDPAGYEQYF.

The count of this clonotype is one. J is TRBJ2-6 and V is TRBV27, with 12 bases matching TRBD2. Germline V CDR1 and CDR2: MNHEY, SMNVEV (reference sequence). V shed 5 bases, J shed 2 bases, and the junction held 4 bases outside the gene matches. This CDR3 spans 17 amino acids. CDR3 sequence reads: CASSPGTSGPGANVLTF. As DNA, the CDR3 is TGTGCCAGCAGTCCCGGGACTAGCGGGCCTGGGGCCAACGTCCTGACTTTC.

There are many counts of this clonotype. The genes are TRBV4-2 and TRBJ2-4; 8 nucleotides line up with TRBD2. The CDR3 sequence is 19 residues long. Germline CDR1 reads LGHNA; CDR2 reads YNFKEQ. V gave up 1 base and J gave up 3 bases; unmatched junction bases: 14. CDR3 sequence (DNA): TGTGCCAGCAGCCAAGTCCCAGCGGGAGAACGGTGGGTCAAAAACATTCAGTACTTC. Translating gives CASSQVPAGERWVKNIQYF.

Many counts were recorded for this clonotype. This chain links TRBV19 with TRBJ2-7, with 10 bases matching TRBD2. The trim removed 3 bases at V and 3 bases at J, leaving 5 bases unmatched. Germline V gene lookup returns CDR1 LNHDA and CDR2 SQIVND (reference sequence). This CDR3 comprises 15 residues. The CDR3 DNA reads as TGTGCCAGTAGTATTAGCCTAGCGGGAGACTACGAGCAGTACGTC. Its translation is CASSISLAGDYEQYV.